This T cell receptor (beta chain) originates from a study of OX40 agonist ivuxolimab in advanced cancers. The wider study: At 0.01 to 10 mg/kg, ivuxolimab was administered intravenously to patients every 2 weeks. Prior checkpoint blockade (anti-PD-1, anti-PD-L1 or anti-CTLA-4) was permitted; roughly 40% had it. Hepatocellular carcinoma, melanoma, renal cell or head and neck cancer affected the dose-escalation patients.

The CDR3 is 16 residues long. Unmatched junction bases numbered 6, after V lost 5 bases and J lost 3 bases. Germline V CDR1 and CDR2: SNHLY, FYNNEI. Data came from immunoSEQ multiplex PCR; TCRdb stores just in-frame clones and leaves some out. The sample has about 35,000 clones; roughly 82% are singletons. The study sampled blood at baseline, cycle 4 day 1, and cycle 7 day 1. The source material was CD4+ or CD8+ T cells sorted from blood, sampled in a trial of the OX40 agonist ivuxolimab. The rearrangement uses TRBV2 and TRBJ2-1, with 11 bases matching TRBD2. The clonotype originates from an adult with an advanced solid tumor such as melanoma, head and neck, liver or kidney cancer. DNA for the CDR3: TGTGCCAGCAGTTACCTTGGGACTAGCGGCTACAATGAGCAGTTCTTC. It is translated as CASSYLGTSGYNEQFF.